Each of the 32 T cell receptor beta chains below was sequenced from the same sample in a study of T cells in localized non-small cell lung cancer. Sequencing used immunoSEQ multiplex PCR; TCRdb keeps in-frame clones, though not all of them. The repertoire holds 45,000 to 60,000 clones, with 80% as singletons. This specimen was PBMCs, taken before any cancer treatment. The receptors were gathered from a woman aged 35-70 years with stage II lung adenocarcinoma.

About this clone itself: This specimen includes other DNA sequences encoding the same CDR3. The J gene is TRBJ2-3, the V gene TRBV19; D possibly corresponds to TRBD1 (5 bases). This CDR3 is built from 13 residues. V lost 8 bases, J lost 3 bases, and 12 bases lay in between. Germline CDR1 and CDR2: LNHDA and SQIVND (reference sequence). The CDR3 is CASRQGGTDTQYF. The CDR3 bases are TGTGCCAGTCGTCAGGGCGGAACAGATACGCAGTATTTT.

This chain links TRBV6-5 with TRBJ1-5; D call uncertain. V was cut by 6 bases and J by 4 bases, with 7 bases left in between. The CDR3 spans 12 residues. Germline V gene sequence: CDR1 MNHEY, CDR2 SVGAGI. CDR3 sequence (DNA): TGTGCCAGCAGGGGCGAGAATCAGCCCCAGCATTTT. It yields the protein CASRGENQPQHF.

This chain joins TRBV4-2 and TRBJ1-6; D not certain. The V end lost 4 bases, the J end lost 0 bases, and 13 bases lay between the germline ends. Germline assignment: CDR1 LGHNA and CDR2 YNFKEQ. This CDR3 has 17 residues. The CDR3 protein is CASSRATFSSYNSPLHF. In nucleotides, the CDR3 is TGTGCCAGCAGCCGCGCGACTTTCAGCTCCTATAATTCACCCCTCCACTTT.

This sequence joins TRBV6-5 and TRBJ1-5; unclear D gene. Germline V gives CDR1 MNHEY, CDR2 SVGAGI. V was cut by 3 bases and J by 7 bases, with 10 bases left in between. The CDR3 is 13 amino acids. The CDR3 spells CASSYGEGQPQHF. CDR3 sequence (DNA): TGTGCCAGCAGTTATGGGGAAGGACAGCCCCAGCATTTT.

This clone was seen only once. The gene calls are TRBV9 and TRBJ2-2; 7 bases are shared with TRBD1. V shed 0 bases and J 4 bases; nucleotides not matched to a gene: 6. From germline, CDR1 is SGDLS and CDR2 YYNGEE. The CDR3 sequence is 16 residues long. The CDR3 spells CASSVVKGAGTGELFF. The CDR3 DNA reads TGTGCCAGCAGCGTAGTAAAGGGGGCGGGCACCGGGGAGCTGTTTTTT.

V usage is TRBV6-6 and J usage is TRBJ2-1, with 7 positions matching TRBD1. With 2 bases clipped from V and 9 bases from J, the junction kept 7 bases outside the gene matches. From germline, CDR1 is MNHNY and CDR2 SVGAGI (reference sequence). The CDR3 covers 14 residues. This CDR3 reads CASSYRQGEGEQFF. In DNA, the CDR3 is TGTGCCAGCAGTTACCGACAGGGAGAAGGTGAGCAGTTCTTC.

This chain connects TRBV7-6 to TRBJ2-1; perhaps TRBD1 as D (5 bases). CDR1 and CDR2 from the germline V gene are SGHVS and FNYEAQ. This CDR3 has 13 amino acids. V lost 5 bases to trimming and J lost 6 bases, with 11 bases between them. The CDR3 region is CASSGQRGNEQFF. The CDR3 DNA follows: TGTGCCAGCAGCGGACAAAGGGGCAATGAGCAGTTCTTC.

The gene calls are TRBV28 and TRBJ1-2; 8 bases match TRBD1. CDR1 is MDHEN and CDR2 is SYDVKM in the germline V gene. The CDR3 is 17 amino acids. The ends lost 5 bases at V and 0 bases at J; junction bases unmatched: 11. CDR3 loop: CASSLNPTGEANYGYTF. CDR3 nucleotides: TGTGCCAGCAGTCTAAATCCGACAGGGGAAGCTAACTATGGCTACACCTTC.

The gene calls are TRBV10-3 and TRBJ1-5, with D maybe TRBD1 (5 bases). Germline loops: CDR1 ENHRY, CDR2 SYGVKD. V dropped 10 bases and J dropped 0 bases, with 13 bases sitting between them. This CDR3 is built from 14 residues. The DNA for the CDR3 is TGTGCCACCGGGGGGAGTGATAGCAATCAGCCCCAGCATTTT. It translates to CATGGSDSNQPQHF.

This clone was recorded once. The rearrangement joins TRBV7-9 to TRBJ2-1; weak D call: TRBD2 (5 bases). The germline CDR1 and CDR2 sequences are SEHNR and FQNEAQ (reference sequence). This CDR3 is built from 14 residues. Trimming removed 5 bases at V and 4 bases at J, with 12 bases between. CDR3: CASSRRAEYNEQFF. The CDR3 DNA sequence: TGTGCCAGCAGCCGGCGGGCGGAGTACAATGAGCAGTTCTTC.

The V gene is TRBV5-4, the J gene TRBJ1-2, with D uncertain. Between the trimmed V and J ends, which lost 4 bases and 8 bases, there was a span of 15 bases. Germline loops: CDR1 SGHNT, CDR2 YYREEE (reference sequence). The CDR3 is 13 residues long. The CDR3 nucleotides are TGTGCCAGCAGCCTGAACGCATTCGGGGGCTACACCTTC. The encoded protein is CASSLNAFGGYTF.

J is TRBJ1-5 and V is TRBV6-5; TRBD1 aligns across 7 bases. Germline V CDR1 and CDR2: MNHEY, SVGAGI. V shed 4 bases, J shed 15 bases, and the junction held 9 bases outside the gene matches. CDR3 length equals 12 residues. The CDR3 reads CASSSPTGYLHF. As DNA, the CDR3 is TGTGCCAGCAGTTCCCCGACAGGGTACTTGCATTTT.

The V and J genes are TRBV5-5 and TRBJ1-1; maybe TRBD1 (6 bases). V lost 4 bases and J 1 base, leaving 11 bases between the germline ends. The CDR3 is 14 residues long. Germline V gene data show CDR1 as SGHKS and CDR2 as YYEKEE (reference sequence). DNA for the CDR3: TGTGCCAGCAGCCTCCAGGGACAGAACACTGAAGCTTTCTTT. Amino acid sequence: CASSLQGQNTEAFF.

The rearrangement uses TRBV11-2 and TRBJ1-1; no definite D call. With 5 bases removed from V and 5 bases from J, the gap between germline ends came to 15 bases. The CDR3 contains 14 residues. Germline lookup yields CDR1 SGHAT and CDR2 FQNNGV. In nucleotides, the CDR3 is TGTGCCAGCAGCGCAGCTACTCAAAGGACTGAAGCTTTCTTT. It translates to CASSAATQRTEAFF.

V and J are TRBV18 and TRBJ2-5; possibly TRBD1 or TRBD2 for D (6 bases each). Trimming removed 3 bases at V and 5 bases at J, with 16 bases between. Germline V CDR1 and CDR2: KGHSH, LQKENI. The CDR3 consists of 15 residues. CDR3 sequence: CASSPRDTGVETQYF. The CDR3 DNA is TGTGCCAGCTCACCCCGGGACACGGGGGTGGAGACCCAGTACTTC.

The V gene is TRBV27, the J gene TRBJ2-3; the D is unclear. Looked up from germline, CDR1 is MNHEY and CDR2 is SMNVEV (reference sequence). Trimming removed 8 bases at V and 0 bases at J, with 6 bases between. The CDR3 length is 12 residues. The CDR3 sequence: CASEDSTDTQYF. Written as DNA, the CDR3 is TGTGCCAGCGAAGACAGCACAGATACGCAGTATTTT.

This sequence joins TRBV5-1 and TRBJ2-3; 7 nucleotides match TRBD1. Looked up from germline, CDR1 is SGHRS and CDR2 is YFSETQ. The CDR3 totals 14 residues. The V gene end was trimmed by 0 bases and the J gene end by 3 bases; junction bases not matched to a gene: 1. CDR3 DNA sequence: TGCGCCAGCAGCTTGGCGACAGGGACAGATACGCAGTATTTT. Its protein is CASSLATGTDTQYF. Combining the CDR3 with reference TRBV5-1 and TRBJ2-3 gives the whole variable domain KAGVTQTPRYLIKTRGQQVTLSCSPISGHRSVSWYQQTPGQGLQFLFEYFSETQRNKGNFPGRFSGRQFSNSRSEMNVSTLELGDSALYLCASSLATGTDTQYFGPGTRLTVL.

The chain employs TRBV2 and TRBJ2-1; D is tentatively TRBD1 or TRBD2 (6 bases each). Deletions cut 4 bases from V and 4 bases from J, with 20 bases between. The germline CDR1 and CDR2 sequences are SNHLY and FYNNEI. The CDR3 runs to 17 residues. This chain's CDR3 is CASSVPGGPTQYNEQFF. DNA for the CDR3: TGTGCCAGCAGTGTCCCCGGGGGCCCAACACAATACAATGAGCAGTTCTTC.

The V gene is TRBV9, the J gene TRBJ2-7; D may be TRBD1 (6 bases). Germline lookup yields CDR1 SGDLS and CDR2 YYNGEE. This CDR3 contains 14 residues. V was pared by 3 bases and J by 1 base, with 11 bases between. Here the CDR3 DNA reads TGTGCCAGCAGCGCGACAGGTACTTCCTACGAGCAGTACTTC. The encoded protein is CASSATGTSYEQYF.

V usage is TRBV6-5 and J usage is TRBJ2-1; TRBD1 is a possible D gene (6 bases). Trimming took off 2 bases at V and 6 bases at J, with 14 bases between the two ends. Germline assignment: CDR1 MNHEY and CDR2 SVGAGI. The CDR3 totals 15 residues. The CDR3 coding sequence is TGTGCCAGCAGTTACACCGGGACAAGTATCAATGAGCAGTTCTTC. It is translated as CASSYTGTSINEQFF.

The V and J genes are TRBV19 and TRBJ2-3; no definite D call. The germline V gene encodes CDR1 LNHDA and CDR2 SQIVND (reference sequence). Deletions cut 3 bases from V and 2 bases from J, with 12 bases between. This CDR3 contains 15 residues. The chain's CDR3 is CASSMSTASTDTQYF. CDR3 coding DNA: TGTGCCAGTAGTATGTCGACTGCTTCCACAGATACGCAGTATTTT.

The V and J genes are TRBV10-3 and TRBJ1-5; D gene uncertain. This CDR3 comprises 14 residues. V shed 3 bases and J shed 6 bases, with 12 bases lying between them. Germline CDR1 reads ENHRY; CDR2 reads SYGVKD. Written as DNA, the CDR3 is TGTGCCATCAGTGACCTCCACGTCGGTCAGCCCCAGCATTTT. Protein sequence: CAISDLHVGQPQHF.

This chain links TRBV6-4 with TRBJ2-7; perhaps TRBD1 as D (6 bases). V was shortened by 2 bases and J by 2 bases, with 10 bases between the two germline ends. The germline V gene encodes CDR1 MRHNA and CDR2 SNTAGT. The CDR3 extends over 14 amino acids. CDR3 in DNA: TGTGCCAGCAGTGACCTGACAGGTCCCTACGAGCAGTACTTC. Protein product: CASSDLTGPYEQYF.

The chain recombines TRBV25-1 with TRBJ2-7; D might be TRBD2 (5 bases). The V gene lost 0 bases and the J gene lost 0 bases, with 9 bases spanning the gap. The CDR3 totals 15 residues. The germline V gene encodes CDR1 MGHDK and CDR2 SYGVNS. CDR3 sequence reads: CASSEYEGNSYEQYF. For the CDR3, the DNA is TGTGCCAGCAGTGAATACGAGGGTAACTCCTACGAGCAGTACTTC.

The chain recombines TRBV27 with TRBJ1-2; 7 nucleotides align to TRBD1. The CDR3 spans 16 residues. The J segment lost 4 bases and the V segment lost 4 bases, leaving 12 bases of the junction unmatched. Germline CDR1 MNHEY, CDR2 SMNVEV (reference sequence). In DNA, the CDR3 is TGTGCCAGCAGTTCGTCCTCGAACAGGGGTCGCTATGGCTACACCTTC. It is translated as CASSSSSNRGRYGYTF.

The chain couples TRBV10-3 to TRBJ2-7, with D uncertain. Looked up from germline, CDR1 is ENHRY and CDR2 is SYGVKD. Trimming left V 3 bases short and J 0 bases short, with 12 bases between. The CDR3 consists of 15 residues. CDR3 sequence: CAISDRSVLSYEQYF. In nucleotides, the CDR3 is TGTGCCATCAGTGACCGCAGTGTCCTCTCCTACGAGCAGTACTTC.

The chain couples TRBV5-8 to TRBJ1-2; D unclear. CDR3 size: 14 residues. Germline CDR1 is SGHTS and CDR2 is YDEGEE. The V gene lost 3 bases and the J gene lost 2 bases, with 11 bases spanning the gap. As DNA, the CDR3 is TGTGCCAGCAGCTCTAACAGACAAAACTATGGCTACACCTTC. Amino acid sequence: CASSSNRQNYGYTF.

The V gene is TRBV19, the J gene TRBJ1-5, with D possibly TRBD1 on 6 matching bases. V dropped 6 bases and J dropped 1 base, with 13 bases sitting between them. This CDR3 comprises 15 residues. Germline-derived CDR1 and CDR2 are LNHDA and SQIVND (reference sequence). In DNA form, the CDR3 reads TGTGCCAGTAGGGAACAGGGTTTCAGCAATCAGCCCCAGCATTTT. The encoded protein is CASREQGFSNQPQHF. Full variable domain (missing parts from reference TRBV19 and TRBJ1-5): DGGITQSPKYLFRKEGQNVTLSCEQNLNHDAMYWYRQDPGQGLRLIYYSQIVNDFQKGDIAEGYSVSREKKESFPLTVTSAQKNPTAFYLCASREQGFSNQPQHFGDGTRLSIL.

The J gene is TRBJ2-7, the V gene TRBV9; D is unresolved. With 0 bases removed from V and 5 bases from J, the gap between germline ends came to 12 bases. This CDR3 contains 14 residues. Germline lookup yields CDR1 SGDLS and CDR2 YYNGEE. The CDR3 region is CASSVAPGFHEQYF. For the CDR3, the DNA is TGTGCCAGCAGCGTAGCACCCGGGTTCCACGAGCAGTACTTC.

The chain combines TRBV9 with TRBJ1-1; 7 nucleotides match TRBD1. Trimming removed 6 bases from V and 4 bases from J; junction bases left unmatched: 3. There are 12 residues in the CDR3. The germline V gene has CDR1 SGDLS and CDR2 YYNGEE. The CDR3 bases are TGTGCCAGCAAAGGGGACAGCACTGAAGCTTTCTTT. Its translation is CASKGDSTEAFF.

This chain links TRBV2 with TRBJ2-3, with 7 bases fitting TRBD1. The ends lost 6 bases at V and 0 bases at J; junction bases unmatched: 0. The V gene's germline CDR1 is SNHLY and CDR2 FYNNEI. The CDR3 is 13 residues long. The CDR3 DNA reads as TGTGCCAGCAGGGGACAGAGCACAGATACGCAGTATTTT. This translates into CASRGQSTDTQYF.

The table lists this clone with a few counts. The chain carries TRBV30 and TRBJ1-5; possible D gene TRBD1, 5 bases. V lost 0 bases, J lost 3 bases, and 9 bases lay in between. Germline loops: CDR1 GTSNPN, CDR2 SVGIG (reference sequence). CDR3 length: 14 residues. CDR3 DNA: TGTGCCTGGAGTGTTTCGGACAACAATCAGCCCCAGCATTTT. Its protein is CAWSVSDNNQPQHF.